Listed here are 30 T cell receptor beta chains from one sample, sequenced in a study of vaccination effects on CD4 cells after COVID-19. Measured with immunoSEQ multiplex PCR; TCRdb has only the in-frame clones, and not every one. Among some 30,000 clones listed, 80% were seen once. In the ViraFEST assay, antigen-specific CD4+ clonotypes were identified by expansion after peptide-pool stimulation. Once cultured for about 9 days, the cells underwent separation to obtain CD4+ T cells. Vaccination of participants consisted of two doses of either the BNT162b2 or mRNA-1273 vaccine. These receptors have no known antigen. The sample was CD4+ T cells from PBMCs cultured with SARS-CoV-2 spike peptides, taken after COVID-19 vaccination. All receptors derive from a human donor who received a COVID-19 vaccine. Some clones in this sample may be carry-over from other donors' samples.

The V and J genes are TRBV6-2 or TRBV6-3 and TRBJ1-6; D gene uncertain. Germline CDR1 MNHEY, CDR2 SVGEGT. Trimming stripped 4 bases from V and 4 bases from J, with 11 bases between. The CDR3 loop spans 15 amino acids. Here the CDR3 DNA reads TGTGCCAGCAGTTCCGTTGGGCAGTATAATTCACCCCTCCACTTT. Protein sequence: CASSSVGQYNSPLHF.

The rearrangement uses TRBV6-5 and TRBJ2-3; no firm D call. The CDR3 totals 15 residues. Trimming left V 0 bases short and J 6 bases short, with 13 bases between. From germline, CDR1 is MNHEY and CDR2 SVGAGI. The CDR3 spells CASSYSSGPRDTQYF. The CDR3 DNA reads as TGTGCCAGCAGTTACTCGAGTGGGCCAAGGGATACGCAGTATTTT.

The rearrangement joins TRBV11-2 to TRBJ2-1; D is tentatively TRBD1 or TRBD2 (5 bases each). The length of the CDR3 is 15 residues. V was shortened by 5 bases and J by 5 bases, with 16 bases between the two germline ends. Germline V CDR1 and CDR2: SGHAT, FQNNGV. DNA of the CDR3: TGTGCCAGCAGCCCAGGGACGGTGTTTAACAATGAGCAGTTCTTC. Residues: CASSPGTVFNNEQFF.

Only a few counts were recorded for this clone. This chain connects TRBV3-1 (or the pseudogene TRBV3-2) to TRBJ1-5; tentative D call: TRBD1 (5 bases). The length of the CDR3 is 13 residues. Deletions cut 0 bases from V and 6 bases from J, with 6 bases between. Germline assignment: CDR1 LGHDT and CDR2 YNNKEL (reference sequence). The CDR3 here is CASSQDRAQPQHF. As DNA, the CDR3 is TGTGCCAGCAGCCAAGACAGGGCTCAGCCCCAGCATTTT.

This clone was counted a few times. The chain employs TRBV7-3 and TRBJ2-2; no definite D call. Between the trimmed V and J ends, which lost 0 bases and 5 bases, there was a span of 7 bases. Germline V gives CDR1 SGHTA, CDR2 FQGTGA. The CDR3 consists of 14 residues. This CDR3 is CASSLTTSTGELFF. CDR3 DNA sequence: TGTGCCAGCAGCTTAACTACCTCTACCGGGGAGCTGTTTTTT. Combining the CDR3 with reference TRBV7-3 and TRBJ2-2 gives the whole variable domain GAGVSQTPSNKVTEKGKYVELRCDPISGHTALYWYRQSLGQGPEFLIYFQGTGAADDSGLPNDRFFAVRPEGSVSTLKIQRTERGDSAVYLCASSLTTSTGELFFGEGSRLTVL.

This clone was detected a few times. The chain is built from TRBV14 and TRBJ1-2; D unclear. The germline V and J ends were trimmed by 4 bases and 8 bases, with 14 bases remaining between them. The length of the CDR3 is 13 residues. The germline V gene encodes CDR1 SGHDN and CDR2 FVKESK. The CDR3 coding sequence is TGTGCCAGCAGCCCTCTGGTACCCGGCGGCTACACCTTC. This codes for CASSPLVPGGYTF.

The V call is TRBV12-1, the J call TRBJ2-2. TRBV12-1 is marked as a pseudogene. This CDR3 region has 16 residues. The CDR3 bases are TGTGCCAGCAGGTCGGGGCCGGGACCGAACACCGGGGAGCTGTTTTTT. Amino acid sequence: CASRSGPGPNTGELFF.

The chain combines TRBV9 with TRBJ1-4, with TRBD1 matching 7 bases. The CDR3 is made up of 14 amino acids. From germline, CDR1 is SGDLS and CDR2 YYNGEE. Trimming took 1 base from V and 7 from J; bases not matched to a gene: 4. The CDR3 DNA reads TGTGCCAGCAGCGTAAGGGGGCAAGGTGAAAAACTGTTTTTT. The encoded protein is CASSVRGQGEKLFF. The entire variable domain, with the rest obtained from reference TRBV9 and TRBJ1-4, is as follows: DSGVTQTPKHLITATGQRVTLRCSPRSGDLSVYWYQQSLDQGLQFLIQYYNGEERAKGNILERFSAQQFPDLHSELNLSSLELGDSALYFCASSVRGQGEKLFFGSGTQLSVL.

This chain joins TRBV19 and TRBJ1-5; D is perhaps TRBD1 (5 bases). Trimming cost V 6 bases and J 1 base, with 13 bases left between them. Looked up from germline, CDR1 is LNHDA and CDR2 is SQIVND (reference sequence). This CDR3 spans 15 amino acids. CDR3 nucleotides: TGTGCCAGTAGAACAGGCTGGGGGAGCAATCAGCCCCAGCATTTT. Translation: CASRTGWGSNQPQHF. Supplemented by reference TRBV19 and TRBJ1-5, the full variable domain reads DGGITQSPKYLFRKEGQNVTLSCEQNLNHDAMYWYRQDPGQGLRLIYYSQIVNDFQKGDIAEGYSVSREKKESFPLTVTSAQKNPTAFYLCASRTGWGSNQPQHFGDGTRLSIL.

The gene calls are TRBV5-4 and TRBJ1-2; maybe TRBD1 (5 bases). The CDR3 has 12 residues. The V gene lost 4 bases and the J gene lost 3 bases, with 7 bases spanning the gap. Germline V gives CDR1 SGHNT, CDR2 YYREEE (reference sequence). The CDR3 here is CASSRDYYGYTF. CDR3 nucleotides: TGTGCCAGCAGCCGGGACTACTATGGCTACACCTTC.

This chain connects TRBV7-2 to TRBJ2-1; D is unclear. Looked up from germline, CDR1 is SGHTA and CDR2 is FQGNSA. Between the trimmed V and J ends, which lost 0 bases and 0 bases, there was a span of 9 bases. The CDR3 spans 16 residues. The CDR3 DNA is TGTGCCAGCAGCTTAGCCCCGGGTCGCTCCTACAATGAGCAGTTCTTC. Translating it yields CASSLAPGRSYNEQFF.

The rearrangement joins TRBV12-1 to TRBJ2-5. TRBV12-1 is a pseudogene segment. The CDR3 loop spans 14 amino acids. The CDR3 loop is CASSFGGTGVTQYF. In nucleotides, the CDR3 is TGTGCCAGCAGCTTTGGGGGGACCGGAGTGACCCAGTACTTC.

The V gene is TRBV6-4, the J gene TRBJ1-2; D gene uncertain. The V gene's germline CDR1 is MRHNA and CDR2 SNTAGT. CDR3 length: 15 residues. Trimming took off 3 bases at V and 6 bases at J, with 17 bases between the two ends. The chain's CDR3 is CASSEFDNHPHGYTF. The CDR3, as DNA: TGTGCCAGCAGTGAGTTCGACAATCACCCCCATGGCTACACCTTC.

The chain couples TRBV3-1 (or the pseudogene TRBV3-2) to TRBJ2-5; 7 bases map to TRBD1. V trimming: 8 bases; J trimming: 4 bases; junction bases outside the gene matches: 10. CDR1 LGHDT and CDR2 YNNKEL come from the germline V gene (reference sequence). The CDR3 totals 14 residues. CDR3: CASQRQGGLETQYF. The CDR3, as DNA: TGTGCCAGCCAAAGACAGGGTGGCCTAGAGACCCAGTACTTC.

The chain employs TRBV7-2 and TRBJ1-2; maybe TRBD1 (5 bases). The length of the CDR3 is 15 residues. Germline assignment: CDR1 SGHTA and CDR2 FQGNSA. Trimming pared 5 bases from V and 4 bases from J, leaving 17 bases between. This CDR3 reads CASSTEWDGLYGYTF. CDR3 nucleotide sequence: TGTGCCAGCAGCACCGAGTGGGACGGCCTCTATGGCTACACCTTC.

CDR3 coding DNA: TGCGCCAGCGCTAGCTCTGGGGCCAACGTCCTGACTTTC. Its protein is CASASSGANVLTF. V is TRBV10-2 and J is TRBJ2-6; no firm D call. V lost 8 bases, J lost 0 bases, and 5 bases lay in between. CDR1 is WSHSY, CDR2 SAAADI, per germline. This CDR3 region has 13 residues.

V is TRBV3-1 (or the pseudogene TRBV3-2) and J is TRBJ2-5; 9 bases match TRBD2. Germline assignment: CDR1 LGHDT and CDR2 YNNKEL (reference sequence). The ends lost 2 bases at V and 6 bases at J; junction bases unmatched: 7. The CDR3 consists of 15 residues. CDR3 sequence reads: CASSQILSGRKTQYF. The CDR3 nucleotides are TGTGCCAGCAGCCAAATCCTTAGCGGGAGAAAGACCCAGTACTTC.

This clone was seen once. V and J are TRBV18 and TRBJ1-1; TRBD1 agrees at 10 bases. CDR3 length: 14 amino acids. Germline V gives CDR1 KGHSH, CDR2 LQKENI. V dropped 5 bases and J dropped 4; count of bases not matched to a gene: 4. For the CDR3, the DNA is TGTGCCAGCTCATCTGGACAGGGGGGCACTGAAGCTTTCTTT. Protein: CASSSGQGGTEAFF.

This clone was picked up a small number of times. Here the CDR3 reads CASSRTGNSNQPQHF. CDR3 nucleotides: TGTGCCAGCTCCCGGACAGGGAATAGCAATCAGCCCCAGCATTTT. The gene calls are TRBV18 and TRBJ1-5, with 8 bases aligning to TRBD1. The V gene end was trimmed by 6 bases and the J gene end by 0 bases; junction bases not matched to a gene: 4. The CDR3 sequence is 15 residues long. From germline, CDR1 is KGHSH and CDR2 LQKENI.

This chain connects TRBV6-5 to TRBJ1-1, with D perhaps TRBD1 (5 bases). The CDR3 has 13 amino acids. CDR1 is MNHEY and CDR2 is SVGAGI in the germline V gene. Trimming removed 4 bases at V and 4 bases at J, with 10 bases between. The CDR3 DNA reads as TGTGCCAGCAGTTCCATTCAGGGCACTGAAGCTTTCTTT. Protein product: CASSSIQGTEAFF.

The chain is built from TRBV30 and TRBJ2-3, with 8 bases lining up with TRBD2. The germline CDR1 and CDR2 sequences are GTSNPN and SVGIG (reference sequence). CDR3 size: 14 residues. V gave up 2 bases and J gave up 5 bases; unmatched junction bases: 6. The CDR3 region has the DNA TGTGCCTGGAGTCTCACTAGCGGAGGAGATACGCAGTATTTT. Residues: CAWSLTSGGDTQYF.

The CDR3 DNA follows: TGTGCCAGCAGGGTACTAGCGGGGGGGTACACCGGGGAGCTGTTTTTT. It is translated as CASRVLAGGYTGELFF. The V and J genes are TRBV2 and TRBJ2-2; TRBD2 aligns across 13 bases. This CDR3 spans 16 amino acids. The ends lost 6 bases at V and 3 bases at J; junction bases unmatched: 4. Per the germline V gene, CDR1 is SNHLY and CDR2 is FYNNEI. Full variable domain (outside the CDR3, taken from reference TRBV2 and TRBJ2-2): EPEVTQTPSHQVTQMGQEVILRCVPISNHLYFYWYRQILGQKVEFLVSFYNNEISEKSEIFDDQFSVERPDGSNFTLKIRSTKLEDSAMYFCASRVLAGGYTGELFFGEGSRLTVL.

The table lists this clone with a count of one. The chain recombines TRBV27 with TRBJ1-2, with TRBD1 as a possible D gene (6 bases). The germline V gene has CDR1 MNHEY and CDR2 SMNVEV (reference sequence). V was cut by 2 bases and J by 7 bases, with 11 bases left in between. The CDR3 spans 13 residues. The CDR3 loop is CASSLVGGIGYTF. In DNA form, the CDR3 reads TGTGCCAGCAGTTTAGTAGGGGGGATTGGCTACACCTTC.

This clone was observed a handful of times. V is TRBV6-5 and J is TRBJ2-5; the match to TRBD1 covers 10 bases. This CDR3 region has 15 residues. The trim removed 3 bases at V and 6 bases at J, leaving 7 bases unmatched. CDR1 and CDR2 from the germline V gene are MNHEY and SVGAGI. CDR3 loop: CASSYGRDRGKTQYF. CDR3 nucleotide sequence: TGTGCCAGCAGTTATGGCCGGGACAGGGGAAAGACCCAGTACTTC.

The genes are TRBV9 and TRBJ2-3; no clear D. CDR3 size: 13 residues. Germline-derived CDR1 and CDR2 are SGDLS and YYNGEE. Trimming stripped 0 bases from V and 2 bases from J, with 4 bases between. CDR3: CASSVVFTDTQYF. CDR3 DNA sequence: TGTGCCAGCAGCGTAGTGTTCACAGATACGCAGTATTTT.

This clone is a singleton in its sample. The J gene is TRBJ2-3, the V gene TRBV6-1; D is undetermined. The CDR3 has 15 residues. CDR1 is MNHNS, CDR2 SASEGT, per germline. V shed 3 bases and J shed 2 bases, with 12 bases lying between them. This CDR3 reads CASSDLHRATDTQYF. The CDR3 DNA reads TGTGCCAGCAGTGATTTACACAGAGCCACAGATACGCAGTATTTT.

The V call is TRBV7-2, the J call TRBJ2-3; no firm D call. Germline V gene sequence: CDR1 SGHTA, CDR2 FQGNSA. The CDR3 runs 15 residues. Trimming cost V 5 bases and J 2 bases, with 14 bases left between them. This CDR3 reads CASSPPGSATDTQYF. The DNA of the CDR3 is TGTGCCAGCAGCCCCCCGGGTTCGGCCACAGATACGCAGTATTTT.

For the CDR3, the DNA is TGTGCCAGCTCACCACTTCCGACAGTTAGCAATCAGCCCCAGCATTTT. Protein product: CASSPLPTVSNQPQHF. The V gene is TRBV18, the J gene TRBJ1-5; TRBD1 might be the D (5 bases). V was trimmed by 1 base and J by 0 bases, leaving 10 bases between them. The germline V gene has CDR1 KGHSH and CDR2 LQKENI. The CDR3 covers 16 residues.

The chain has TRBV19 and TRBJ1-4, with D perhaps TRBD1 (5 bases). This CDR3 has 15 amino acids. CDR1 and CDR2 from the germline V gene are LNHDA and SQIVND (reference sequence). V dropped 1 base and J dropped 8 bases, with 14 bases sitting between them. In nucleotides, the CDR3 is TGTGCCAGTAGTATAGGAAGGGGACTGTGGGAAAAACTGTTTTTT. This gives the protein CASSIGRGLWEKLFF.

This clone was detected a few times. The V call is TRBV19, the J call TRBJ2-1; D is possibly TRBD2 (6 bases). V gave up 6 bases and J gave up 1 base, with 13 bases separating them. This CDR3 region has 15 residues. CDR1 is LNHDA, CDR2 SQIVND, per germline (reference sequence). The chain's CDR3 is CASRRVGGSYNEQFF. The CDR3 DNA sequence: TGTGCCAGTAGGCGAGTGGGGGGTTCCTACAATGAGCAGTTCTTC. The whole variable domain, filled in from reference TRBV19 and TRBJ2-1, reads DGGITQSPKYLFRKEGQNVTLSCEQNLNHDAMYWYRQDPGQGLRLIYYSQIVNDFQKGDIAEGYSVSREKKESFPLTVTSAQKNPTAFYLCASRRVGGSYNEQFFGPGTRLTVL.